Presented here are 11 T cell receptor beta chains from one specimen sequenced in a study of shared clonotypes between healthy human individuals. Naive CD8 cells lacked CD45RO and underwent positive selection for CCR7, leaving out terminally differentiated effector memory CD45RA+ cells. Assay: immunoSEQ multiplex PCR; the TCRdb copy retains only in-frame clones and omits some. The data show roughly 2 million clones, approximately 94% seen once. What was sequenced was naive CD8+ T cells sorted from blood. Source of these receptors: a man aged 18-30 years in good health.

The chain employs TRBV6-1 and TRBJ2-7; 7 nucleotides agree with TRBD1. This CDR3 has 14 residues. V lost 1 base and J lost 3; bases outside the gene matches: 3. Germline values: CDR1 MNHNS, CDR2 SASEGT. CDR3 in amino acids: CASSEGTGLYEQYF. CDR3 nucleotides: TGTGCCAGCAGTGAAGGGACAGGACTCTACGAGCAGTACTTC.

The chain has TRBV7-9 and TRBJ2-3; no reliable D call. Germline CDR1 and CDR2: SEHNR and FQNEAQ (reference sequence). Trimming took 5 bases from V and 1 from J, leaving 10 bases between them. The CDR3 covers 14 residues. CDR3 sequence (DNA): TGTGCCAGCAGCCAGACGACGGGCACAGATACGCAGTATTTT. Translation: CASSQTTGTDTQYF.

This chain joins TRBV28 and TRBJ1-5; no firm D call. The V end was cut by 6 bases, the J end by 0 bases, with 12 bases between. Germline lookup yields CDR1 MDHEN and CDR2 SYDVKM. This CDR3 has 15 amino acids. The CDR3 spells CASSDPRNSNQPQHF. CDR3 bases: TGTGCCAGCAGCGACCCGCGGAATAGCAATCAGCCCCAGCATTTT.

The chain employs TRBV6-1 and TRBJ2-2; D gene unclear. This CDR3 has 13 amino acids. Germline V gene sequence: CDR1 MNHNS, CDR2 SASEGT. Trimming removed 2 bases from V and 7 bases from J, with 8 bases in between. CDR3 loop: CASSERANGELFF. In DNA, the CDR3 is TGTGCCAGCAGTGAAAGGGCGAACGGGGAGCTGTTTTTT.

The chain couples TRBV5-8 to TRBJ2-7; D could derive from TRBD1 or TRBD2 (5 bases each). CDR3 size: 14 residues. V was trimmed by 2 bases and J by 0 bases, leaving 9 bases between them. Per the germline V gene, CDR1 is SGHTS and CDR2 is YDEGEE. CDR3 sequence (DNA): TGTGCCAGCAGCTTCGAGGGGTTCTCCTACGAGCAGTACTTC. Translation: CASSFEGFSYEQYF.

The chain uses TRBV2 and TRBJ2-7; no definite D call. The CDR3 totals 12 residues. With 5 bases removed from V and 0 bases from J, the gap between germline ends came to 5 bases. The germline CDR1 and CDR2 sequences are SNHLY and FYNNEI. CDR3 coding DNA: TGTGCCAGCAGTTGGAGCTCCTACGAGCAGTACTTC. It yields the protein CASSWSSYEQYF.

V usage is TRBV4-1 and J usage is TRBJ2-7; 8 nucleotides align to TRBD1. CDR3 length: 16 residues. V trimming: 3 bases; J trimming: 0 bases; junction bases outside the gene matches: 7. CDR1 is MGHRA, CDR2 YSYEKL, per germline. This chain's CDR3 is CASSHGTGRDSYEQYF. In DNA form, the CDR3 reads TGCGCCAGCAGCCACGGGACAGGCCGCGACTCCTACGAGCAGTACTTC.

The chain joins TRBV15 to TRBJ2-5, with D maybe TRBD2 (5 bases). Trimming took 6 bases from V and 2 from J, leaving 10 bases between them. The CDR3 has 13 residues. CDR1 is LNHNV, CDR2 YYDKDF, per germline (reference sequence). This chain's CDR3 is CATRETGQETQYF. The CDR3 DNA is TGTGCCACCAGGGAGACGGGGCAAGAGACCCAGTACTTC. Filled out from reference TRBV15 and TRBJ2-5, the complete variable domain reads DAMVIQNPRYQVTQFGKPVTLSCSQTLNHNVMYWYQQKSSQAPKLLFHYYDKDFNNEADTPDNFQSRRPNTSFCFLDIRSPGLGDTAMYLCATRETGQETQYFGPGTRLLVL.

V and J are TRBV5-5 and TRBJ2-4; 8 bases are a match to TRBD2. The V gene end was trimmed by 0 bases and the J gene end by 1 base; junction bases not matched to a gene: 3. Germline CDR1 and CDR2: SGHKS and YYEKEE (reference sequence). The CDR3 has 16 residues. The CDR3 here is CASSLGASGAKNIQYF. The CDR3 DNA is TGTGCCAGCAGCTTGGGAGCTAGCGGGGCCAAAAACATTCAGTACTTC.

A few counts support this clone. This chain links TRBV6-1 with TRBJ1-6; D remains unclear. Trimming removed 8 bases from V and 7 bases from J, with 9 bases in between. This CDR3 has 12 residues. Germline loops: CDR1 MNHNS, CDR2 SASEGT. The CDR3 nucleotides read TGTGCCAGCCGAGCGAAGAATTCACCCCTCCACTTT. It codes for CASRAKNSPLHF.

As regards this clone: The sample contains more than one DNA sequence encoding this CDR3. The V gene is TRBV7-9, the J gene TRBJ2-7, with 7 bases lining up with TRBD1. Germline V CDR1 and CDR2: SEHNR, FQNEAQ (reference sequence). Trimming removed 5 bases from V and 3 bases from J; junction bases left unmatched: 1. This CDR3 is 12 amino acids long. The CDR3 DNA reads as TGTGCCAGCAGCGGGGACAGCTACGAGCAGTACTTC. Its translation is CASSGDSYEQYF.